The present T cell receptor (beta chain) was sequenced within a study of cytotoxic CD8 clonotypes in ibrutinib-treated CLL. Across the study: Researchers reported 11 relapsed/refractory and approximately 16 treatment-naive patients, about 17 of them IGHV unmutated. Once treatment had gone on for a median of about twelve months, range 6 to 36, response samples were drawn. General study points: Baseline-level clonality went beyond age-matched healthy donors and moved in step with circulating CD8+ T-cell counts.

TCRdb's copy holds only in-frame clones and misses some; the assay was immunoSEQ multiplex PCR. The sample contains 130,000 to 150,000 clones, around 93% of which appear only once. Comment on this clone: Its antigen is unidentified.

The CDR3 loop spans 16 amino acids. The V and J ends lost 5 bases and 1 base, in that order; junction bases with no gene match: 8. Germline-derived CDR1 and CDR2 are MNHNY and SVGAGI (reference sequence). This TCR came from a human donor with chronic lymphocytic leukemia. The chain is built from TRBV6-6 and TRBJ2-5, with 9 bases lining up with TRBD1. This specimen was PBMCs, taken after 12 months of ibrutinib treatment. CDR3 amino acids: CASSIGQGIGQETQYF. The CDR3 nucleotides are TGTGCCAGCAGTATCGGACAGGGGATAGGCCAAGAGACCCAGTACTTC.